These T cell receptor beta chains were read from a single sample in a study of beta chain features in type 1 diabetes. The assay was immunoSEQ multiplex PCR, and TCRdb's table has in-frame clones only and misses some. In the table there are approximately 150,000 clones, about an eighth of which are singletons. Sequenced material: central memory CD4+ T cells from blood. The receptor set was obtained from a man aged 18 to 29 with type 1 diabetes. Each CDR3 is given with its conserved first and last residue. The D gene is left open where the match is weak. For some rows the clone size is stated as once, few or many, or as a class when expanded; others skip it.

V,J,size,D,CDR3,DNA
TRBV5-6,TRBJ2-3,.,.,CASSLRGGQGTDTQYF,TGTGCCAGCAGCTTGAGAGGCGGGCAGGGCACAGATACGCAGTATTTT
TRBV6-5,TRBJ2-7,many,.,CASSYSPSEYEQYF,TGTGCCAGCAGTTACTCCCCGTCGGAATACGAGCAGTACTTC
TRBV5-1,TRBJ1-2,.,.,CASSEADQRSIYGYTF,TGCGCCAGCAGCGAGGCGGACCAAAGGTCAATCTATGGCTACACCTTC
TRBV2,TRBJ1-2,.,TRBD1,CASSLTGGYGYTF,TGTGCCAGCAGTTTAACAGGGGGCTATGGCTACACCTTC
TRBV5-1,TRBJ2-5,few,.,CASRDSYRETQYF,TGCGCCAGCAGGGACAGCTATAGGGAGACCCAGTACTTC
TRBV7-2,TRBJ2-3,.,TRBD1,CASSLIRGPFSTDTQYF,TGTGCCAGCAGCTTAATAAGGGGGCCTTTTAGCACAGATACGCAGTATTTT
TRBV2,TRBJ2-5,few,.,CASSVGEETQYF,TGTGCCAGCAGTGTAGGGGAAGAGACCCAGTACTTC
TRBV6-4,TRBJ2-3,few,TRBD1,CASRRTGYTDTQYF,TGTGCCAGCAGGAGGACAGGGTACACAGATACGCAGTATTTT
TRBV28,TRBJ1-2,.,.,CASSPALGDYGYTF,TGTGCCAGCAGTCCCGCTCTAGGAGACTATGGCTACACCTTC
TRBV29-1,TRBJ2-2,few,.,CSVVGVSRTGELFF,TGCAGCGTTGTGGGGGTGTCGAGGACCGGGGAGCTGTTTTTT
TRBV27,TRBJ2-1,once,.,CASSAYHNEQFF,TGTGCCAGCAGTGCCTACCACAATGAGCAGTTCTTC
TRBV5-1,TRBJ2-3,many,TRBD1,CASSLSTGWRDTQYF,TGCGCCAGCAGCTTGTCGACAGGGTGGCGGGATACGCAGTATTTT
TRBV14,TRBJ1-4,.,TRBD1,CASSRTGAGEKLFF,TGTGCCAGCAGTCGGACAGGGGCGGGCGAAAAACTGTTTTTT
TRBV5-1,TRBJ2-3,once,TRBD2,CASSSGGGTDTQYF,TGCGCCAGCAGCTCCGGGGGGGGAACAGATACGCAGTATTTT
TRBV7-9,TRBJ2-3,.,TRBD2,CASSLGLAGGLDTQYF,TGTGCCAGCAGCCTTGGACTAGCGGGGGGGCTGGATACGCAGTATTTT
TRBV5-4,TRBJ1-6,.,.,CASNEGNSPLHF,TGTGCCAGCAATGAGGGGAATTCACCCCTCCACTTT
TRBV5-6,TRBJ1-3,.,.,CASSLELTAGNTIYF,TGTGCCAGCAGCTTGGAGTTAACGGCTGGAAACACCATATATTTT
TRBV10-3,TRBJ1-4,few,TRBD1,CAISRDRGDEKLFF,TGTGCCATCAGCCGGGACAGAGGAGATGAAAAACTGTTTTTT
TRBV2,TRBJ2-1,few,TRBD1,CASSGFPGQGLFLYGNNEQFF,TGTGCCAGCAGTGGGTTTCCGGGACAGGGGTTGTTCCTGTATGGGAACAATGAGCAGTTCTTC
TRBV29-1,TRBJ1-2,.,.,CSVEWWGGYTF,TGCAGCGTTGAGTGGTGGGGTGGCTACACCTTC
TRBV19,TRBJ2-7,.,.,CASRGRAGEQYF,TGTGCCAGTAGGGGCAGGGCAGGCGAGCAGTACTTC
TRBV5-1,TRBJ2-3,few,TRBD2,CASSLGTSASTDTQYF,TGCGCCAGCAGCCTCGGAACTAGCGCGAGCACAGATACGCAGTATTTT
TRBV7-9,TRBJ1-1,.,.,CASSPSAGGWEAFF,TGTGCCAGCAGCCCCTCGGCGGGGGGCTGGGAAGCTTTCTTT